The 11 T cell receptor beta chains below all came from one sample that was sequenced in a study of beta chain features in type 1 diabetes. As every portion of the isolated RNA was reverse transcribed, the sequencing read expressed TCRB transcripts. Sequencing used immunoSEQ multiplex PCR; TCRdb keeps in-frame clones, though not all of them. The data show 150,000 to 170,000 clones, with about 8.1% seen just once and 0.65% held by the top ten. Sequencing was performed on central memory CD4+ T cells from blood. These receptors were taken from a man aged 18-30 years in good health.

The chain carries TRBV28 and TRBJ2-7, with D perhaps matching TRBD1 (5 bases). Trimming took off 7 bases at V and 7 bases at J, with 11 bases between the two ends. This CDR3 is built from 11 residues. Per germline, CDR1 MDHEN and CDR2 SYDVKM. The CDR3 DNA reads as TGTGCCAGCAAGGTAAAGGGGGAGCAGTACTTC. Translation: CASKVKGEQYF.

This clone was seen more than once but under ten times. The gene calls are TRBV6-5 and TRBJ2-7; TRBD1 is a possible D gene (6 bases). The V and J ends lost 6 bases and 0 bases respectively, with 15 bases between them. The CDR3 consists of 15 residues. Germline V gives CDR1 MNHEY, CDR2 SVGAGI. The CDR3 reads CASSRDRRYSYEQYF. CDR3 nucleotide sequence: TGTGCCAGCAGCCGCGACAGGAGATACTCCTACGAGCAGTACTTC.

The genes are TRBV7-6 and TRBJ2-5; TRBD2 matches 8 bases. TRBJ2-7 explains the end of the DNA better; the J call may be wrong. Germline CDR1 and CDR2: SGHVS and FNYEAQ. This CDR3 is built from 15 residues. CDR3 DNA: TGTGCCAGCAGCTTCGGGAGCGGGAGTAGCGACGAGCAGTACTTC. It translates to CASSFGSGSSDEQYF.

This chain connects TRBV28 to TRBJ1-1, with 8 bases matching TRBD1. This CDR3 has 14 amino acids. The J segment lost 5 bases and the V segment lost 6 bases, leaving 8 bases of the junction unmatched. Looked up from germline, CDR1 is MDHEN and CDR2 is SYDVKM. The CDR3 here is CASSPGQGRTEAFF. CDR3 coding DNA: TGTGCCAGCAGCCCTGGACAGGGCAGGACTGAAGCTTTCTTT.

The V and J genes are TRBV7-6 and TRBJ2-3; 8 bases align to TRBD1. The length of the CDR3 is 14 residues. From germline, CDR1 is SGHVS and CDR2 FNYEAQ. Unmatched junction bases numbered 2, after V lost 5 bases and J lost 1 base. The CDR3 protein is CASSLGQGTDTQYF. DNA for the CDR3: TGTGCCAGCAGCCTGGGACAGGGCACAGATACGCAGTATTTT.

The V call is TRBV11-2, the J call TRBJ1-6; D unclear. Per germline, CDR1 SGHAT and CDR2 FQNNGV. V was pared by 3 bases and J by 9 bases, with 12 bases between. The CDR3 totals 14 residues. The CDR3 DNA sequence: TGTGCCAGCAGCTTCCTGGCTAGTACTTCACCCCTCCACTTT. Protein product: CASSFLASTSPLHF.

This chain joins TRBV7-2 and TRBJ2-3, with 10 bases fitting TRBD1. The V and J ends lost 5 bases and 4 bases, in that order; junction bases with no gene match: 12. Germline CDR1 and CDR2: SGHTA and FQGNSA. The CDR3 consists of 17 residues. CDR3 coding DNA: TGTGCCAGCAGCCCTCTGGGTCCGGGACAGGGGCCAGATACGCAGTATTTT. Translated: CASSPLGPGQGPDTQYF.

The rearrangement uses TRBV9 and TRBJ2-3; D is unclear. V was clipped by 0 bases and J by 4 bases, with 6 bases between them. Germline V lookup: CDR1 SGDLS, CDR2 YYNGEE. The CDR3 spans 13 residues. The CDR3 reads CASSVGSSDTQYF. DNA for the CDR3: TGTGCCAGCAGCGTAGGTAGTTCAGATACGCAGTATTTT.

The chain recombines TRBV4-1 with TRBJ2-2; 15 bases are a match to TRBD2. This CDR3 has 18 amino acids. V was clipped by 2 bases and J by 4 bases; unmatched bases: 5. CDR1 is MGHRA, CDR2 YSYEKL, per germline. The CDR3 protein is CASSQKLGLAGGTGELFF. Here the CDR3 DNA reads TGCGCCAGCAGCCAAAAATTGGGACTAGCGGGGGGCACCGGGGAGCTGTTTTTT.

The table lists this clone with a few counts. The chain couples TRBV6-5 to TRBJ2-3; D call uncertain. CDR3 length equals 12 residues. V shed 6 bases and J shed 5 bases, with 9 bases lying between them. In germline, CDR1 is MNHEY, CDR2 SVGAGI. The DNA for the CDR3 is TGTGCCAGCAGCCAACACCGAGATACGCAGTATTTT. Translating it yields CASSQHRDTQYF.

The table lists this clone with a few counts. The chain employs TRBV7-2 and TRBJ1-6; D is unclear. Deletions cut 5 bases from V and 7 bases from J, with 12 bases between. The CDR3 totals 14 residues. Germline CDR1 and CDR2: SGHTA and FQGNSA. The CDR3 sequence: CASSGTGGNSPLHF. The CDR3 DNA follows: TGTGCCAGCAGCGGTACGGGAGGGAATTCACCCCTCCACTTT. The full variable domain, completed using reference TRBV7-2 and TRBJ1-6, is GAGVSQSPSNKVTEKGKDVELRCDPISGHTALYWYRQSLGQGLEFLIYFQGNSAPDKSGLPSDRFSAERTGGSVSTLTIQRTQQEDSAVYLCASSGTGGNSPLHFGNGTRLTVT.